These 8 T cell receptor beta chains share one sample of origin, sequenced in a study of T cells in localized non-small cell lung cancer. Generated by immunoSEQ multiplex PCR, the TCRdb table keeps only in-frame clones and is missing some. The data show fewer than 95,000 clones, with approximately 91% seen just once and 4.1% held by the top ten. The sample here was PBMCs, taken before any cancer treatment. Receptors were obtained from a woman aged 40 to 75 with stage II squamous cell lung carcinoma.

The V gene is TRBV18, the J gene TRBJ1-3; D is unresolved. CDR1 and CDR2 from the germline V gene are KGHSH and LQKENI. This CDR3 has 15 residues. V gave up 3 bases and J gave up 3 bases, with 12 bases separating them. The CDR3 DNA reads TGTGCCAGCTCACCGTCCCGGGGTGATGGAAACACCATATATTTT. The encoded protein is CASSPSRGDGNTIYF.

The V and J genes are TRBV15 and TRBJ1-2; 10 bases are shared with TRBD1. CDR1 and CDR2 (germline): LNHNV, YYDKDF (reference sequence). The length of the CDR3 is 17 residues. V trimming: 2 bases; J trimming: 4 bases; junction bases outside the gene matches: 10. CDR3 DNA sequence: TGTGCCACCAGCAGACCCGGGACAGGGGCTCAAAGCTATGGCTACACCTTC. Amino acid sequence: CATSRPGTGAQSYGYTF.

The CDR3 here is CASGLVSSGPNQPQHF. CDR3 nucleotides: TGTGCTAGTGGTTTGGTCTCCTCAGGCCCCAATCAGCCCCAGCATTTT. This chain links TRBV12-5 with TRBJ1-5; D remains unclear. This CDR3 region has 16 residues. Germline loops: CDR1 LGHNT, CDR2 FRNRAP. V was trimmed by 0 bases and J by 3 bases, leaving 12 bases between them.

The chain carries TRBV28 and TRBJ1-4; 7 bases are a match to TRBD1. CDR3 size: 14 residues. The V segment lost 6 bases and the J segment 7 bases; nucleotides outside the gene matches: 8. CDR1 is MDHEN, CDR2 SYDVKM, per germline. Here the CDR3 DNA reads TGTGCCAGCAGACTGACAGGGAGGGGTGAAAAACTGTTTTTT. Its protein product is CASRLTGRGEKLFF. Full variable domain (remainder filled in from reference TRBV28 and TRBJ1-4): DVKVTQSSRYLVKRTGEKVFLECVQDMDHENMFWYRQDPGLGLRLIYFSYDVKMKEKGDIPEGYSVSREKKERFSLILESASTNQTSMYLCASRLTGRGEKLFFGSGTQLSVL.

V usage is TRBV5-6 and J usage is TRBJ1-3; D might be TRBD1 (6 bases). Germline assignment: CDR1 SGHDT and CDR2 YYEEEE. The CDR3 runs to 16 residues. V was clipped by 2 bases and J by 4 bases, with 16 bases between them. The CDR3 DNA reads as TGTGCCAGCAGCTTTGGTTCAGGGGTACGGGGAAACACCATATATTTT. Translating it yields CASSFGSGVRGNTIYF. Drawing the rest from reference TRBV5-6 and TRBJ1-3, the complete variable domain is DAGVTQSPTHLIKTRGQQVTLRCSPKSGHDTVSWYQQALGQGPQFIFQYYEEEERQRGNFPDRFSGHQFPNYSSELNVNALLLGDSALYLCASSFGSGVRGNTIYFGEGSWLTVV.

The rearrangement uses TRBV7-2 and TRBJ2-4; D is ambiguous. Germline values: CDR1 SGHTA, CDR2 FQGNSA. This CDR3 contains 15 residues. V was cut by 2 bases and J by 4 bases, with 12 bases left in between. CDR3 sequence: CASSLRALTKNIQYF. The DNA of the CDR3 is TGTGCCAGCAGCTTAAGGGCCCTGACGAAAAACATTCAGTACTTC.

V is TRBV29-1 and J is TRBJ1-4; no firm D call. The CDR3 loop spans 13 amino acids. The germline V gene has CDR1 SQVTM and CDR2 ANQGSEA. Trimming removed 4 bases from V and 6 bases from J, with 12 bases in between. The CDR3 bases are TGCAGCGTTGCTGTCGGATTTTATGAAAAACTGTTTTTT. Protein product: CSVAVGFYEKLFF. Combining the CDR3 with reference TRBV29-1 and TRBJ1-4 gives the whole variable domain SAVISQKPSRDICQRGTSLTIQCQVDSQVTMMFWYRQQPGQSLTLIATANQGSEATYESGFVIDKFPISRPNLTFSTLTVSNMSPEDSSIYLCSVAVGFYEKLFFGSGTQLSVL.

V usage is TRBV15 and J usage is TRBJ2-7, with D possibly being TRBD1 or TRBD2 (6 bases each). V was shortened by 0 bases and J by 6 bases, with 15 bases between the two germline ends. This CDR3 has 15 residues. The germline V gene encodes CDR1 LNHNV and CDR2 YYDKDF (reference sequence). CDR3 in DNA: TGTGCCACCAGCAGAGATCTAGGGGGGATTGGCGAGCAGTACTTC. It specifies CATSRDLGGIGEQYF.